A selection of T cell receptor beta chains follows, all from one sample in a study of blood T cell repertoires in COVID-19. This table comes from immunoSEQ multiplex PCR, and its TCRdb copy is limited to in-frame clones, with some not included. The sample comprises 150,000 to 200,000 clones, around 80% of which are singletons, and around 12% rests with the top ten. What was sequenced was PBMCs or T cells enriched from blood (not recorded which). The receptors come from a man aged 45-65 years who had recovered from COVID-19. Both conserved end residues are part of each CDR3. The order of the fields is CDR3 protein, CDR3 DNA, CDR3 length, D gene, clone size, V gene, J gene. A D gene is named only where the DNA matches it firmly. Size is omitted from some rows. Given values are once, few, many or a class for expanded clones.

cdr3_aa: CASSPHGGAFNYGYTF
cdr3_nt: TGTGCCAGCAGTCCACATGGAGGAGCCTTCAACTATGGCTACACCTTC
cdr3_length: 16
d_call: -
clone_size: once
v_call: TRBV28
j_call: TRBJ1-2

cdr3_aa: CASSISGTGVYEQYF
cdr3_nt: TGTGCCAGCAGTATAAGTGGGACAGGGGTCTACGAGCAGTACTTC
cdr3_length: 15
d_call: TRBD1
clone_size: -
v_call: TRBV28
j_call: TRBJ2-7

cdr3_aa: CASSQVQGANQPQHF
cdr3_nt: TGTGCCAGCAGCCAAGTACAGGGGGCGAATCAGCCCCAGCATTTT
cdr3_length: 15
d_call: TRBD1
clone_size: -
v_call: TRBV3-1/TRBV3-2
j_call: TRBJ1-5

cdr3_aa: CASSPAGGGNTEAFF
cdr3_nt: TGTGCCAGCTCACCGGCGGGTGGTGGGAACACTGAAGCTTTCTTT
cdr3_length: 15
d_call: -
clone_size: -
v_call: TRBV18
j_call: TRBJ1-1

cdr3_aa: CSAEVGLASRTQYF
cdr3_nt: TGCAGCGCTGAGGTGGGACTAGCCTCCCGGACCCAGTACTTC
cdr3_length: 14
d_call: TRBD2
clone_size: few
v_call: TRBV29-1
j_call: TRBJ2-5

cdr3_aa: CASSLRLAGTDTQYF
cdr3_nt: TGTGCCAGCAGCTTAAGACTAGCGGGGACAGATACGCAGTATTTT
cdr3_length: 15
d_call: TRBD2
clone_size: -
v_call: TRBV7-9
j_call: TRBJ2-3

cdr3_aa: CASSPTTWTGEAIYF
cdr3_nt: TGTGCCAGCTCACCGACCACTTGGACGGGGGAAGCCATATATTTT
cdr3_length: 15
d_call: -
clone_size: -
v_call: TRBV18
j_call: TRBJ1-3

cdr3_aa: CASRPARSGPTDTQYF
cdr3_nt: TGTGCCAGCAGACCTGCCCGCAGCGGACCCACAGATACGCAGTATTTT
cdr3_length: 16
d_call: -
clone_size: once
v_call: TRBV5-4
j_call: TRBJ2-3

cdr3_aa: CASSTGTGYTEAFF
cdr3_nt: TGTGCCAGCAGCACAGGGACAGGGTACACTGAAGCTTTCTTT
cdr3_length: 14
d_call: TRBD1
clone_size: -
v_call: TRBV9
j_call: TRBJ1-1

cdr3_aa: CASSPPRGGLYEQYF
cdr3_nt: TGTGCCAGCAGCCCCCCCCGGGGGGGCCTCTACGAGCAGTACTTC
cdr3_length: 15
d_call: TRBD2
clone_size: -
v_call: TRBV11-2
j_call: TRBJ2-7

cdr3_aa: CASSLETSGGTDTQYF
cdr3_nt: TGCGCCAGCAGCTTGGAAACTAGCGGGGGCACAGATACGCAGTATTTT
cdr3_length: 16
d_call: TRBD2
clone_size: -
v_call: TRBV5-1
j_call: TRBJ2-3

cdr3_aa: CASSLRPDSSGNTIYF
cdr3_nt: TGCGCCAGCAGCTTGCGGCCGGACAGCTCTGGAAACACCATATATTTT
cdr3_length: 16
d_call: -
clone_size: once
v_call: TRBV5-1
j_call: TRBJ1-3

cdr3_aa: CAISESTLAGAYQPQHF
cdr3_nt: TGTGCCATCAGTGAGTCCACGTTAGCAGGGGCTTATCAGCCCCAGCATTTT
cdr3_length: 17
d_call: -
clone_size: -
v_call: TRBV10-3
j_call: TRBJ1-5

cdr3_aa: CSVTKSGGLNEKLFF
cdr3_nt: TGCAGCGTAACAAAATCAGGGGGATTAAATGAAAAACTGTTTTTT
cdr3_length: 15
d_call: TRBD1
clone_size: -
v_call: TRBV29-1
j_call: TRBJ1-4

cdr3_aa: CASSHAATGGGNTIYF
cdr3_nt: TGCGCCAGCAGCCACGCCGCCACAGGGGGTGGAAACACCATATATTTT
cdr3_length: 16
d_call: TRBD1
clone_size: -
v_call: TRBV5-1
j_call: TRBJ1-3

cdr3_aa: CASSQDTGGYGYTF
cdr3_nt: TGTGCCAGCAGCCAAGATACAGGGGGTTATGGCTACACCTTC
cdr3_length: 14
d_call: TRBD1
clone_size: -
v_call: TRBV14
j_call: TRBJ1-2

cdr3_aa: CASGSLRENVSPLHF
cdr3_nt: TGTGCTAGTGGTTCCCTCCGGGAAAACGTTTCACCCCTCCACTTT
cdr3_length: 15
d_call: -
clone_size: -
v_call: TRBV12-5
j_call: TRBJ1-6

cdr3_aa: CASRSFGGARETQYF
cdr3_nt: TGTGCCAGCAGATCATTCGGGGGGGCACGAGAGACCCAGTACTTC
cdr3_length: 15
d_call: TRBD2
clone_size: -
v_call: TRBV11-3
j_call: TRBJ2-5

cdr3_aa: CASSEGQRNEQFF
cdr3_nt: TGTGCCAGCAGCGAGGGACAGCGCAATGAGCAGTTCTTC
cdr3_length: 13
d_call: TRBD1
clone_size: -
v_call: TRBV7-3
j_call: TRBJ2-1

cdr3_aa: CASSLSRQGQNEQYF
cdr3_nt: TGTGCCAGCAGTTTATCCCGGCAGGGTCAGAACGAGCAGTACTTC
cdr3_length: 15
d_call: -
clone_size: -
v_call: TRBV27
j_call: TRBJ2-7

cdr3_aa: CASSIATTGTTSPLHF
cdr3_nt: TGTGCCAGTAGTATAGCTACGACAGGGACAACCTCACCCCTCCACTTT
cdr3_length: 16
d_call: TRBD1
clone_size: -
v_call: TRBV19
j_call: TRBJ1-6

cdr3_aa: CSADRLNEAFF
cdr3_nt: TGCAGTGCTGACAGGCTTAATGAAGCTTTCTTT
cdr3_length: 11
d_call: -
clone_size: few
v_call: TRBV20-1
j_call: TRBJ1-1

cdr3_aa: CASSPAGLHSNQPQHF
cdr3_nt: TGTGCCAGCTCACCAGCGGGGCTTCATAGCAATCAGCCCCAGCATTTT
cdr3_length: 16
d_call: -
clone_size: -
v_call: TRBV18
j_call: TRBJ1-5

cdr3_aa: CASSQERGGKAFF
cdr3_nt: TGTGCCAGCAGCCAAGAACGCGGGGGAAAAGCTTTCTTT
cdr3_length: 13
d_call: -
clone_size: -
v_call: TRBV3-1/TRBV3-2
j_call: TRBJ1-1

cdr3_aa: CASSSGQSHEQFF
cdr3_nt: TGTGCCAGCAGTTCGGGACAGTCGCACGAGCAGTTCTTC
cdr3_length: 13
d_call: TRBD1
clone_size: -
v_call: TRBV28
j_call: TRBJ2-1

cdr3_aa: CASSQTSEGTDTQYF
cdr3_nt: TGTGCCAGCAGCCAGACTAGCGAGGGCACAGATACGCAGTATTTT
cdr3_length: 15
d_call: TRBD2
clone_size: -
v_call: TRBV3-1/TRBV3-2
j_call: TRBJ2-3

cdr3_aa: CSASNGWGLSYNEQFF
cdr3_nt: TGCAGTGCTAGTAATGGCTGGGGCCTCTCCTACAATGAGCAGTTCTTC
cdr3_length: 16
d_call: -
clone_size: few
v_call: TRBV20-1
j_call: TRBJ2-1

cdr3_aa: CASSRGQGRSPLHF
cdr3_nt: TGTGCCAGCAGCCGCGGACAGGGTAGATCACCCCTCCACTTT
cdr3_length: 14
d_call: TRBD1
clone_size: -
v_call: TRBV11-2
j_call: TRBJ1-6

cdr3_aa: CASLGLAGSTPSTDTQYF
cdr3_nt: TGTGCCAGCCTCGGACTAGCGGGGTCAACTCCGAGCACAGATACGCAGTATTTT
cdr3_length: 18
d_call: TRBD2
clone_size: -
v_call: TRBV18
j_call: TRBJ2-3

cdr3_aa: CSVGKQAAETQYF
cdr3_nt: TGCAGCGTTGGGAAACAGGCGGCCGAGACCCAGTACTTC
cdr3_length: 13
d_call: -
clone_size: -
v_call: TRBV29-1
j_call: TRBJ2-5

cdr3_aa: CASRLGQGYSNQPQHF
cdr3_nt: TGTGCCAGCAGACTAGGACAGGGTTATAGCAATCAGCCCCAGCATTTT
cdr3_length: 16
d_call: TRBD1
clone_size: -
v_call: TRBV4-2
j_call: TRBJ1-5

cdr3_aa: CASSFMTGGNTEAFF
cdr3_nt: TGTGCCAGCAGTTTCATGACAGGAGGGAACACTGAAGCTTTCTTT
cdr3_length: 15
d_call: -
clone_size: -
v_call: TRBV28
j_call: TRBJ1-1

cdr3_aa: CASSQDPGGNYGYTF
cdr3_nt: TGCGCCAGCAGCCAAGATCCAGGGGGAAACTATGGCTACACCTTC
cdr3_length: 15
d_call: TRBD1
clone_size: once
v_call: TRBV4-3
j_call: TRBJ1-2

cdr3_aa: CSVEENTYQEQYF
cdr3_nt: TGCAGCGTTGAAGAGAACACGTACCAAGAGCAGTACTTC
cdr3_length: 13
d_call: -
clone_size: -
v_call: TRBV29-1
j_call: TRBJ2-7

cdr3_aa: CASSTGLSTDTQYF
cdr3_nt: TGTGCCAGTAGTACTGGCCTGAGCACAGATACGCAGTATTTT
cdr3_length: 14
d_call: -
clone_size: -
v_call: TRBV19
j_call: TRBJ2-3

cdr3_aa: CASSVSPGQGNEQFF
cdr3_nt: TGTGCCAGCAGCGTCTCGCCGGGACAGGGCAATGAGCAGTTCTTC
cdr3_length: 15
d_call: TRBD1
clone_size: -
v_call: TRBV9
j_call: TRBJ2-1

cdr3_aa: CASSFSGNTYNSPLHF
cdr3_nt: TGTGCCAGCAGTTTCTCAGGGAACACCTATAATTCACCCCTCCACTTT
cdr3_length: 16
d_call: -
clone_size: -
v_call: TRBV11-1
j_call: TRBJ1-6

cdr3_aa: CASSEARGPGELFF
cdr3_nt: TGTGCCAGCAGTGAAGCGCGCGGTCCCGGGGAGCTGTTTTTT
cdr3_length: 14
d_call: -
clone_size: -
v_call: TRBV2
j_call: TRBJ2-2

cdr3_aa: CASSLYQGHSYEQYF
cdr3_nt: TGTGCCAGCAGCTTATATCAGGGGCACTCCTACGAGCAGTACTTC
cdr3_length: 15
d_call: -
clone_size: once
v_call: TRBV11-2
j_call: TRBJ2-7

cdr3_aa: CASNGNSNQPQHF
cdr3_nt: TGTGCCAGCAACGGGAACAGCAATCAGCCCCAGCATTTT
cdr3_length: 13
d_call: -
clone_size: -
v_call: TRBV2
j_call: TRBJ1-5

cdr3_aa: CASSYSQVQASYEQYF
cdr3_nt: TGTGCCAGCAGTTACTCGCAGGTACAGGCCTCCTACGAGCAGTACTTC
cdr3_length: 16
d_call: -
clone_size: -
v_call: TRBV6-5
j_call: TRBJ2-7

cdr3_aa: CASSRAGNTEAFF
cdr3_nt: TGTGCCAGCAGCCGAGCAGGGAACACTGAAGCTTTCTTT
cdr3_length: 13
d_call: -
clone_size: -
v_call: TRBV12-3/TRBV12-4
j_call: TRBJ1-1

cdr3_aa: CASSQGSGGPYEQYF
cdr3_nt: TGTGCCAGCAGCCAAGGTAGCGGGGGGCCATACGAGCAGTACTTC
cdr3_length: 15
d_call: TRBD2
clone_size: -
v_call: TRBV3-1/TRBV3-2
j_call: TRBJ2-7

cdr3_aa: CASSLTGLKPGVTEAFF
cdr3_nt: TGTGCCAGCAGTTTAACGGGACTGAAGCCTGGGGTCACTGAAGCTTTCTTT
cdr3_length: 17
d_call: -
clone_size: once
v_call: TRBV27
j_call: TRBJ1-1

cdr3_aa: CASRVGSSYEQYF
cdr3_nt: TGTGCCAGCCGAGTAGGGAGCTCCTACGAGCAGTACTTC
cdr3_length: 13
d_call: -
clone_size: -
v_call: TRBV5-8
j_call: TRBJ2-7

cdr3_aa: CASTPWNRYGRGYTF
cdr3_nt: TGTGCCAGCACCCCTTGGAACAGATATGGTCGTGGCTACACCTTC
cdr3_length: 15
d_call: -
clone_size: -
v_call: TRBV27
j_call: TRBJ1-2

cdr3_aa: CASSLGRYNSPLHF
cdr3_nt: TGTGCCAGCAGTTTAGGCCGCTATAATTCACCCCTCCACTTT
cdr3_length: 14
d_call: -
clone_size: once
v_call: TRBV27
j_call: TRBJ1-6

cdr3_aa: CASSLPRQMGMGYTF
cdr3_nt: TGTGCCAGCAGCTTGCCGAGACAGATGGGAATGGGCTACACCTTC
cdr3_length: 15
d_call: -
clone_size: -
v_call: TRBV5-4
j_call: TRBJ1-2

cdr3_aa: CASSSRGGYGYTF
cdr3_nt: TGTGCCAGCAGTTCGAGGGGGGGATATGGCTACACCTTC
cdr3_length: 13
d_call: -
clone_size: once
v_call: TRBV6-6
j_call: TRBJ1-2

cdr3_aa: CASKRVGGETQYF
cdr3_nt: TGTGCCAGCAAGAGGGTCGGAGGAGAGACCCAGTACTTC
cdr3_length: 13
d_call: -
clone_size: -
v_call: TRBV6-5
j_call: TRBJ2-5

cdr3_aa: CASSQDVGGAGNQPQHF
cdr3_nt: TGTGCCAGCAGCCAAGATGTGGGGGGGGCGGGCAATCAGCCCCAGCATTTT
cdr3_length: 17
d_call: -
clone_size: -
v_call: TRBV3-1/TRBV3-2
j_call: TRBJ1-5

cdr3_aa: CASSISGGINEQFF
cdr3_nt: TGTGCCAGTAGTATTAGCGGGGGGATCAATGAGCAGTTCTTC
cdr3_length: 14
d_call: TRBD2
clone_size: -
v_call: TRBV19
j_call: TRBJ2-1

cdr3_aa: CASTKHGTGGGTGELFF
cdr3_nt: TGTGCCAGCACAAAACACGGGACGGGGGGCGGCACCGGGGAGCTGTTTTTT
cdr3_length: 17
d_call: -
clone_size: -
v_call: TRBV7-9
j_call: TRBJ2-2

cdr3_aa: CASSPPSGGISNQPQHF
cdr3_nt: TGCGCCAGCAGCCCCCCCTCCGGGGGGATCAGCAATCAGCCCCAGCATTTT
cdr3_length: 17
d_call: -
clone_size: -
v_call: TRBV5-1
j_call: TRBJ1-5